These T cell receptor beta chains were read from a single sample in a study of shared T cell receptors in the human thymus. The assay was immunoSEQ multiplex PCR, and TCRdb's table has in-frame clones only and misses some. The sample carries roughly 710,000 clones, over 75% recorded once. These data are also associated with another study on human thymus T cells.

The material sequenced was thymocytes. Receptor source: a girl under three years old with a congenital heart defect. Each CDR3 is given with its conserved first and last residue. Fields, in order: CDR3 length, D gene, clone size, J gene, V gene, CDR3 DNA, CDR3 protein. A D gene is named only where the DNA matches it firmly. Size is stated for part of the rows, as once, few or many counts, or as a class when the clone is expanded.

>14|NA|NA|TRBJ1-2|TRBV6-5
TGTGCCAGCAGTTTAACGCGGGGCCAGAATGGCTACACCTTC
CASSLTRGQNGYTF
>11|NA|NA|TRBJ1-2|TRBV19
TGTGCCAGTAGCCCAGGGGAGGGCTACACCTTC
CASSPGEGYTF
>17|NA|once|TRBJ1-1|TRBV7-6
TGTGCCAGCAGCCCGACAGCCCAGACCCGGGTGAACACTGAAGCTTTCTTT
CASSPTAQTRVNTEAFF
>16|TRBD1|NA|TRBJ2-7|TRBV4-1
TGCGCCAGCAGCCAAGCTAATCGACAGGGGAACTACGAGCAGTACTTC
CASSQANRQGNYEQYF
>15|TRBD1|NA|TRBJ1-1|TRBV19
TGTGCCAGTAGTGCTCCGGGACAGGTGAACACTGAAGCTTTCTTT
CASSAPGQVNTEAFF
>17|TRBD1|NA|TRBJ1-5|TRBV5-6
TGTGCCAGCAGCTCTACCGGGACAGGTTGTGGCAATCAGCCCCAGCATTTT
CASSSTGTGCGNQPQHF
>15|NA|NA|TRBJ1-2|TRBV27
TGTGCCAGCAGTCCGGGGGGCGGACTGGGGTATGGCTACACCTTC
CASSPGGGLGYGYTF
>14|NA|NA|TRBJ2-7|TRBV11-2
TGTGCCAGCAGCCGCGACAGGACAGCCTACGAGCAGTACTTC
CASSRDRTAYEQYF
>17|NA|NA|TRBJ1-3|TRBV10-2
TGCGCCAGCAGTGAGATGAGGGATGCTCTCTCTGGAAACACCATATATTTT
CASSEMRDALSGNTIYF
>14|TRBD2|NA|TRBJ2-5|TRBV19
TGTGCCAGTAAATTCGGGGGGGCCGCAGAGACCCAGTACTTC
CASKFGGAAETQYF